This T cell receptor (beta chain) derives from a study of monozygotic twins with cystic fibrosis. In regard to this clone: Its antigen remains unidentified.

This table comes from immunoSEQ multiplex PCR, and its TCRdb copy is limited to in-frame clones, with some not included. Of 13,000 or so clones listed, 75% to 90% were seen once; the top ten hold around 0.73%. Germline CDR1 and CDR2: SGHRS and YFSETQ. V gave up 2 bases and J gave up 1 base; unmatched junction bases: 4. The CDR3 is made up of 16 amino acids. Overall study findings and caveats: Shared CDR3 numbers were not associated with age, concordance or severity. Monozygotic CF twins shared more identical nucleotide clonotypes than unrelated patients. The repertoire was suggested to be naive-dominated, clonality median around 0.0089. Co-twins had the most similar V usage for 13 of 16 pairs, J for 8.

The sample comprised blood. This clonotype originated in a boy aged 5-17 years with cystic fibrosis. The chain combines TRBV5-1 with TRBJ2-2; 8 bases are shared with TRBD2. CDR3 sequence: CASSLLAGLNTGELFF. CDR3 DNA sequence: TGCGCCAGCAGCTTATTAGCGGGGCTGAACACCGGGGAGCTGTTTTTT.